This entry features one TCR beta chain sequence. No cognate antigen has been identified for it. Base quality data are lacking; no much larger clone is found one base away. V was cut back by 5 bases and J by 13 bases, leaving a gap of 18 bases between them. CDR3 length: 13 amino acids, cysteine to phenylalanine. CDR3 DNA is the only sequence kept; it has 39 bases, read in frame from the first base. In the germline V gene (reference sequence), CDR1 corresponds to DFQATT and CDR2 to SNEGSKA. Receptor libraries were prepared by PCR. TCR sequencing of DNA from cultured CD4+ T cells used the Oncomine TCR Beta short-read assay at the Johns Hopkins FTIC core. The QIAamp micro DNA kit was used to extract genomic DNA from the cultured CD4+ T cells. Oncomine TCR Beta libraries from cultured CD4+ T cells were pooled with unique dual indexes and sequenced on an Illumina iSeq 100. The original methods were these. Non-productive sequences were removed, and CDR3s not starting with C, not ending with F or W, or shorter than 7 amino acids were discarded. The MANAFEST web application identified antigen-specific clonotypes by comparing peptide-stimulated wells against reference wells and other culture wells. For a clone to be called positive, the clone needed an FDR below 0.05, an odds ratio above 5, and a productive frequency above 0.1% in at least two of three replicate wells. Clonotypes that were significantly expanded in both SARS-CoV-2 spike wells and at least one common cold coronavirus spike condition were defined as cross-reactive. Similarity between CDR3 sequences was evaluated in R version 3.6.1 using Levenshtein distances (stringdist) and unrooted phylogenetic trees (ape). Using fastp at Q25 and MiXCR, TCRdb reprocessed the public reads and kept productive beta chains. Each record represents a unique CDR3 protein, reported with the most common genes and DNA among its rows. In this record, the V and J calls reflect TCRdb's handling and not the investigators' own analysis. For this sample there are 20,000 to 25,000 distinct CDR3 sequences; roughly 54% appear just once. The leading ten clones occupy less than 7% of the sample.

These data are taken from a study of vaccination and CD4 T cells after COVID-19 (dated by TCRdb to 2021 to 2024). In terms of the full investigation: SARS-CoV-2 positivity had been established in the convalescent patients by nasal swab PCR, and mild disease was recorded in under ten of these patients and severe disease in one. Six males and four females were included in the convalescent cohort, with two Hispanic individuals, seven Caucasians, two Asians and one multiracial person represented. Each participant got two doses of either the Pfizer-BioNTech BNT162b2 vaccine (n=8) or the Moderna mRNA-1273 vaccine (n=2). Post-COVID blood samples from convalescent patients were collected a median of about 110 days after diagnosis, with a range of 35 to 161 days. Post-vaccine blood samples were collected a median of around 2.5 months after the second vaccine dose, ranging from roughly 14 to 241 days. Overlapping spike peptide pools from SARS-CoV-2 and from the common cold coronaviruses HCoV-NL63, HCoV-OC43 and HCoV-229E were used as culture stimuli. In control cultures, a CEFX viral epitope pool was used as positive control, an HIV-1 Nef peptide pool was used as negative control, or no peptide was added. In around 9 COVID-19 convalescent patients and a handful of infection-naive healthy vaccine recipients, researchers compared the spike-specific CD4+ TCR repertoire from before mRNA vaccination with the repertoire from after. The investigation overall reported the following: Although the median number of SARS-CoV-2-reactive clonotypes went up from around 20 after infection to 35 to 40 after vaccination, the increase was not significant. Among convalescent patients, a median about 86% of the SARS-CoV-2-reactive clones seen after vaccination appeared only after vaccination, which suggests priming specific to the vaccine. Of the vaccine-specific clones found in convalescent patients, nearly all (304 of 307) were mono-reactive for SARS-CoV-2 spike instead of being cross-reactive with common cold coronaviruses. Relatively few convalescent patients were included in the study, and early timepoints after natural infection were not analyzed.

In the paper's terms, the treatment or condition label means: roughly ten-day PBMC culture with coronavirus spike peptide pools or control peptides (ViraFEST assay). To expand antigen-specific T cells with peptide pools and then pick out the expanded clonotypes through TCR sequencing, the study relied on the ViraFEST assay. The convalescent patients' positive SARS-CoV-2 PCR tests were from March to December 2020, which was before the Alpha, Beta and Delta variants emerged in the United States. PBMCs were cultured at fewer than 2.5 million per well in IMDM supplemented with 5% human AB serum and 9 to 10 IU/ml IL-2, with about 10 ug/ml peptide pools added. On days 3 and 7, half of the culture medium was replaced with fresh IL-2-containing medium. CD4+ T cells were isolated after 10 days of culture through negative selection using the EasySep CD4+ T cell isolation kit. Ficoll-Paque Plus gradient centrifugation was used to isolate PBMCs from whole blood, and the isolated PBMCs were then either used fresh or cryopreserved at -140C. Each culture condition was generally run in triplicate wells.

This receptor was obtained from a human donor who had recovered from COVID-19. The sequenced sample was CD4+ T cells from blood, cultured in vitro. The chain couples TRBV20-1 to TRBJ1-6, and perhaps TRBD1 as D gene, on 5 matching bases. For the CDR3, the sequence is CSARTTGGRPLHF. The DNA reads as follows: TGCAGTGCTCGCACCACAGGAGGAAGGCCCCTCCACTTT.